This T cell receptor (beta chain) was obtained from a study of neoadjuvant anti-PD-1 for oral cavity cancer. In its sample, this clone was seen a few times. Assay: immunoSEQ multiplex PCR; the TCRdb copy retains only in-frame clones and omits some. The table has 70,000 to 95,000 clones, under 90% seen once. V was shortened by 4 bases and J by 2 bases, with 3 bases between the two germline ends. The CDR3 spans 11 residues. Germline lookup yields CDR1 SGHDN and CDR2 FVKESK. Sequences were derived from PBMCs, sampled before nivolumab (anti-PD-1) treatment. This TCR came from a person between 40 and 79 years old with oral cavity squamous cell carcinoma. The V gene is TRBV14, the J gene TRBJ2-7, with D unclear. CDR3 in DNA: TGTGCCAGCAGCCGAACCTACGAGCAGTACTTC. Translated: CASSRTYEQYF.